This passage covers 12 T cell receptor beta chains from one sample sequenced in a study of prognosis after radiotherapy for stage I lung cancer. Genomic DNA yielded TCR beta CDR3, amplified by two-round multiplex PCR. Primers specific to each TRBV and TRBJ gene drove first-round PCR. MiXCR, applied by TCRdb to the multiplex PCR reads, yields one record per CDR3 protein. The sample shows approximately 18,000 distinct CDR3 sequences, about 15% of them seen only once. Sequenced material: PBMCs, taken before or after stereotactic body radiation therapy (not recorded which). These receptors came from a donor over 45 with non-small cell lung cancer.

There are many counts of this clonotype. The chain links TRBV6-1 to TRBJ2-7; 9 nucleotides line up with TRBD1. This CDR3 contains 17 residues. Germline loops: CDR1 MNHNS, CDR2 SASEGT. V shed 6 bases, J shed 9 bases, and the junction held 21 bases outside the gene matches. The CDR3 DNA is TGTGCCAGCAGCCCCCCCCGGGGCACGGGACAGGGTATGCCGCAGTACGTC. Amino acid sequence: CASSPPRGTGQGMPQYV.

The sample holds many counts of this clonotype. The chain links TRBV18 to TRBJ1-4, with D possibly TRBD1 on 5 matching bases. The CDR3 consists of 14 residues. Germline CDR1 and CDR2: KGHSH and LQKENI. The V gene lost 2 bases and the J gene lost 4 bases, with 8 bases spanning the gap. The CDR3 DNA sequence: TGTGCCAGCTCACCAACAGGATTTAATGAAAAACTGTTTTTT. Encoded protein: CASSPTGFNEKLFF.

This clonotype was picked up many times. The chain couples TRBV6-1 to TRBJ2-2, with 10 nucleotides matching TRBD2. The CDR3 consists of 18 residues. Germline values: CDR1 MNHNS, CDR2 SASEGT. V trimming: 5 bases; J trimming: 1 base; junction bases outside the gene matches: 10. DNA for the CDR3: TGTGCCAGCAGTTACCCCACTAGCGGGGCACTGAACACCGGGGAGCTGTTTTTT. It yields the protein CASSYPTSGALNTGELFF.

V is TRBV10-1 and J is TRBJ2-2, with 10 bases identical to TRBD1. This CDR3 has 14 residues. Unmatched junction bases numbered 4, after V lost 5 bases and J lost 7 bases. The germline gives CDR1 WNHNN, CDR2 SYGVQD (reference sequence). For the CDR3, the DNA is TGCGCCAGCAGTACCGGGACAGGGGACGGGGAGCTGTTTTTT. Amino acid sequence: CASSTGTGDGELFF.

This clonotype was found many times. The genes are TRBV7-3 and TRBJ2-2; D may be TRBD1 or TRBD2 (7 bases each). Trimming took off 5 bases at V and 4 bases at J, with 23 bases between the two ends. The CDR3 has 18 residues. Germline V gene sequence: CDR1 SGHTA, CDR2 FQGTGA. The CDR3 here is CASSHLGGGGGFTGELFF. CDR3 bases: TGTGCCAGCAGCCATCTAGGGGGCGGCGGGGGTTTCACCGGGGAGCTGTTTTTT. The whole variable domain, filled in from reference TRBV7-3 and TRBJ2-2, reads GAGVSQTPSNKVTEKGKYVELRCDPISGHTALYWYRQSLGQGPEFLIYFQGTGAADDSGLPNDRFFAVRPEGSVSTLKIQRTERGDSAVYLCASSHLGGGGGFTGELFFGEGSRLTVL.

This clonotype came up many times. CDR3 coding DNA: TGTGCCAGCAGAAACGAGGCGCGTTATTCACCCCTCCACTTT. Its protein is CASRNEARYSPLHF. This chain uses TRBV6-1 with TRBJ1-6; D is unresolved. Looked up from germline, CDR1 is MNHNS and CDR2 is SASEGT. The V and J ends lost 6 bases and 8 bases respectively, with 14 bases between them. The CDR3 runs 14 residues.

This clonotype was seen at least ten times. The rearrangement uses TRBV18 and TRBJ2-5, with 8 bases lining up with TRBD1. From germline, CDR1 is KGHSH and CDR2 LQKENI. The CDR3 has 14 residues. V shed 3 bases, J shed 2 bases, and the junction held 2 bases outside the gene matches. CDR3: CASSPWDRQETQYF. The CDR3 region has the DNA TGTGCCAGCTCACCCTGGGACAGGCAAGAGACCCAGTACTTC.

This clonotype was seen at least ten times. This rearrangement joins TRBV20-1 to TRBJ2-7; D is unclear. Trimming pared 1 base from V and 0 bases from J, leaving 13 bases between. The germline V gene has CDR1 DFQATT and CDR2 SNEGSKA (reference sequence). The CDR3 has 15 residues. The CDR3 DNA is TGCAGTGCTAGAGCCTGGACGGAAAGCTCCTACGAGCAGTACGTC. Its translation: CSARAWTESSYEQYV.

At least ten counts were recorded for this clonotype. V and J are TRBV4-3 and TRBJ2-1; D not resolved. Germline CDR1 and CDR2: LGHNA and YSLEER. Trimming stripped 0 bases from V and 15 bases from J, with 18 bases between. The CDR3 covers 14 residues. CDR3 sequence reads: CASSQDGVAPRPFF. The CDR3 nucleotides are TGCGCCAGCAGCCAAGATGGGGTGGCGCCCCGCCCGTTCTTC.

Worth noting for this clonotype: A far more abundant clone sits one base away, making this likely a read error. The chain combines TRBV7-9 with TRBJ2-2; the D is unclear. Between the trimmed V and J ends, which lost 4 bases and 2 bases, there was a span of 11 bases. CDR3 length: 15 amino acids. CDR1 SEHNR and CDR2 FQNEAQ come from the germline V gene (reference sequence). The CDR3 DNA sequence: TGTGCCAGCAGCTATGCAGCCCAAAACACCGGGGAGCTGTTTTTT. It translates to CASSYAAQNTGELFF.

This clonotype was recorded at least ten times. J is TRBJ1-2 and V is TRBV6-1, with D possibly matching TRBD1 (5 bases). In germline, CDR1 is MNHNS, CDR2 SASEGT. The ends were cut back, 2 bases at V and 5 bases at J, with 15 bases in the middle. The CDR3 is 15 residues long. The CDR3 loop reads CASSEQRRDGYGYTF. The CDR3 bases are TGTGCCAGCAGTGAACAAAGGCGGGACGGGTATGGCTACACCTTC.

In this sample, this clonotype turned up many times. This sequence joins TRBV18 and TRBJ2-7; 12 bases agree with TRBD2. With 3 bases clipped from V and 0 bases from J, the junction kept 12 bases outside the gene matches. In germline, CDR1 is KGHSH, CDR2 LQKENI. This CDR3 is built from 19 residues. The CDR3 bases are TGTGCCAGCTCACCGAGGGGACTAGCGGGCAACTCACGCTCCTACGAGCAGTACTTC. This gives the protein CASSPRGLAGNSRSYEQYF.